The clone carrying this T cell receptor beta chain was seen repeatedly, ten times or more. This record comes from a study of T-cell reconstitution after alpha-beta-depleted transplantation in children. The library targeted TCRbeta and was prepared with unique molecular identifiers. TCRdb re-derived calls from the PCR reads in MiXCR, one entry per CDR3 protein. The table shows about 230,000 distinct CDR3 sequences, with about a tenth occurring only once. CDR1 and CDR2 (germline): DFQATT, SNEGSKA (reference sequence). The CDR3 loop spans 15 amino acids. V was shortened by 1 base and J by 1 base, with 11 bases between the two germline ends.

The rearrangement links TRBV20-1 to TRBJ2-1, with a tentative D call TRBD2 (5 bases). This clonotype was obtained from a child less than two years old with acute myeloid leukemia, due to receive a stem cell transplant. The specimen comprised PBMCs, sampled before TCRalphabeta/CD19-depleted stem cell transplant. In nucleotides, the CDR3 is TGCAGTGCTAGAGGGGAGACCCAGTCCTACAATGAGCAGTTCTTC. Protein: CSARGETQSYNEQFF.